This T cell receptor beta chain comes out of a study of PD-L1 blockade in urothelial cancer. In germline, CDR1 is SGHTS, CDR2 YDEGEE. J gave up 0 bases and V 5 bases, and 4 bases lay outside the gene matches. The CDR3 runs to 15 residues. Sequencing was performed with immunoSEQ multiplex PCR; in TCRdb, only in-frame clones are kept and a portion is missing. The profile covers about 82,000 clones, with 82% appearing a single time and more than 8% taken by the ten largest. Sequenced material: PBMCs, taken around atezolizumab (anti-PD-L1) treatment. This receptor was identified in a man aged 65 to 79 with urothelial cancer. The chain has TRBV5-8 and TRBJ1-3; TRBD1 agrees at 8 bases. CDR3 bases: TGTGCCAGCAGGGGACAGGCGCTCTCTGGAAACACCATATATTTT. Its translation is CASRGQALSGNTIYF.